This record concerns one T cell receptor beta chain sequence. Its antigen is undetermined. V was shortened by 0 bases and J by 5 bases, with 17 bases between the two germline ends. This CDR3 region has 16 residues. CDR1 and CDR2 (germline): SGHRS, YFSETQ. This sample is drawn from a study of T cell responses to AZD1222 COVID-19 vaccine. Whole-study results and caveats: Repertoire sampling happened only post peak T cell response.

Generated by immunoSEQ multiplex PCR, the TCRdb table keeps only in-frame clones and is missing some. The sample has 85,000 to 95,000 clones; around 91% are singletons. This chain joins TRBV5-1 and TRBJ1-1; D not certain. This sample comprised peripheral blood, obtained 28 days after the second AZD1222 dose. This receptor was obtained from an adult who received the AZD1222 COVID-19 vaccine. The CDR3 reads CASSLAESTPGTEAFF. The CDR3 DNA is TGCGCCAGCAGCTTGGCCGAGTCAACGCCGGGTACTGAAGCTTTCTTT.